These 21 T cell receptor beta chains were sequenced from one sample in a study of radiation and T cells in renal cell carcinoma. Time point specified: blood 2 weeks post-SBRT. Treatment described: 15 Gy SBRT to primary tumor, nephrectomy 4 weeks later. TCRdb keeps only in-frame clones here, not all; method: immunoSEQ multiplex PCR. Seen here are 70,000 to 90,000 clones, 70% to 90% observed once, and the top ten hold 20% to 25%. The sequencing used blood, collected from a patient whose treatment included radiotherapy and nephrectomy. The receptors derive from a woman aged 45 to 65 with renal cell carcinoma.

The chain couples TRBV19 to TRBJ1-6; perhaps TRBD1 as D (6 bases). This CDR3 is built from 14 residues. CDR1 and CDR2 (germline): LNHDA, SQIVND (reference sequence). The ends were cut back, 4 bases at V and 2 bases at J, with 6 bases in the middle. CDR3 sequence (DNA): TGTGCCAGTAGTAGGACAGCCTATAATTCACCCCTCCACTTT. It is translated as CASSRTAYNSPLHF.

This chain connects TRBV4-3 to TRBJ2-4, with D possibly TRBD1 on 6 matching bases. The CDR3 length is 15 residues. Between the trimmed V and J ends, which lost 1 base and 3 bases, there was a span of 10 bases. Germline loops: CDR1 LGHNA, CDR2 YSLEER. CDR3 DNA sequence: TGCGCCAGCAGCCAAGGAAGGGGGAGCAAAAACATTCAGTACTTC. Encoded protein: CASSQGRGSKNIQYF.

In its sample, this clone was seen once. The CDR3 reads CASSQVWGRNYGYTF. Written as DNA, the CDR3 is TGTGCCAGCAGCCAAGTCTGGGGCCGAAACTATGGCTACACCTTC. The chain joins TRBV4-2 to TRBJ1-2; TRBD1 might be the D (5 bases). Trimming shortened V by 1 base and J by 2 bases, and 11 bases separated the two germline ends. This CDR3 has 15 residues. CDR1 and CDR2 (germline): LGHNA, YNFKEQ.

This chain joins TRBV11-2 and TRBJ1-3, with D possibly matching TRBD1 (5 bases). The CDR3 contains 16 residues. CDR1 is SGHAT and CDR2 is FQNNGV in the germline V gene. Trimming took off 4 bases at V and 4 bases at J, with 17 bases between the two ends. The CDR3 bases are TGTGCCAGCAGCTCCATACGGGGGAGAAGCGGAAACACCATATATTTT. It is translated as CASSSIRGRSGNTIYF.

The rearrangement joins TRBV28 to TRBJ2-2; D unresolved. Germline CDR1 and CDR2: MDHEN and SYDVKM. The ends were cut back, 5 bases at V and 8 bases at J, with 15 bases in the middle. The CDR3 totals 14 residues. Written as DNA, the CDR3 is TGTGCCAGCAGTATCCTCGATCCTCGGGGGGAGCTGTTTTTT. It codes for CASSILDPRGELFF.

The V and J genes are TRBV5-1 and TRBJ2-3; the match to TRBD1 covers 10 bases. Per the germline V gene, CDR1 is SGHRS and CDR2 is YFSETQ. This CDR3 has 14 residues. The junction had 4 bases not matched to a gene; V was cut back by 4 bases and J by 5 bases. The CDR3 DNA reads as TGCGCCAGCAGCCTCGGACAGGGGGGAGATACGCAGTATTTT. Translating it yields CASSLGQGGDTQYF.

This clone has more than one count but fewer than ten. Other DNA variants within this sample encode the same CDR3. V and J are TRBV19 and TRBJ2-7; D not certain. The CDR3 has 14 residues. Trimming shortened V by 1 base and J by 3 bases, and 10 bases separated the two germline ends. CDR1 LNHDA and CDR2 SQIVND come from the germline V gene (reference sequence). The CDR3 here is CASSIGQVHYEQYF. CDR3 sequence (DNA): TGTGCCAGTAGTATAGGGCAGGTCCACTACGAGCAGTACTTC.

The gene calls are TRBV7-9 and TRBJ1-5; D is unclear. Germline V gives CDR1 SEHNR, CDR2 FQNEAQ (reference sequence). The CDR3 loop spans 12 amino acids. V lost 5 bases and J 5 bases, leaving 7 bases between the germline ends. The DNA for the CDR3 is TGTGCCAGCAGCCTCCGAGATCAGCCCCAGCATTTT. Translated: CASSLRDQPQHF.

V usage is TRBV6-6 and J usage is TRBJ1-2, with D perhaps matching TRBD1 (5 bases). V shed 8 bases and J shed 7 bases, with 17 bases lying between them. Germline V CDR1 and CDR2: MNHNY, SVGAGI (reference sequence). The CDR3 runs to 13 residues. The CDR3 spells CASLGTSPGGYTF. The CDR3 region has the DNA TGTGCCAGCCTAGGGACGTCGCCCGGTGGCTACACCTTC.

The J gene is TRBJ2-7, the V gene TRBV5-1; 8 nucleotides align to TRBD1. With V trimmed by 4 bases and J by 3 bases, 18 bases remained unmatched. CDR1 is SGHRS, CDR2 YFSETQ, per germline. There are 18 residues in the CDR3. The CDR3 spells CASSQQPTGTGENYEQYF. The CDR3 bases are TGCGCCAGCAGCCAGCAACCAACCGGGACAGGAGAAAACTACGAGCAGTACTTC.

This clone was observed once. The chain carries TRBV10-1 and TRBJ1-5, with D possibly being TRBD1 (5 bases). With 5 bases removed from V and 0 bases from J, the gap between germline ends came to 11 bases. The germline V gene encodes CDR1 WNHNN and CDR2 SYGVQD (reference sequence). The CDR3 has 15 amino acids. In DNA, the CDR3 is TGCGCCAGCAGTTGGGGGATAACTAGCAATCAGCCCCAGCATTTT. Translation gives CASSWGITSNQPQHF.

The chain uses TRBV7-2 and TRBJ2-3; 10 positions match TRBD2. This CDR3 spans 17 amino acids. Germline assignment: CDR1 SGHTA and CDR2 FQGNSA. The V gene end was trimmed by 7 bases and the J gene end by 4 bases; junction bases not matched to a gene: 14. CDR3 bases: TGTGCCAGCACTTTGTCGTGGACTAGCGGTGTTGCAGATACGCAGTATTTT. Its translation is CASTLSWTSGVADTQYF.

The V gene is TRBV5-1, the J gene TRBJ2-4; 9 bases match TRBD2. CDR3 length: 15 amino acids. J was trimmed by 6 bases and V by 2 bases; bases with no gene match: 6. Germline loops: CDR1 SGHRS, CDR2 YFSETQ. The CDR3, as DNA: TGCGCCAGCAGCTTAATTAGCGGGGGCGGAAACATTCAGTACTTC. It encodes CASSLISGGGNIQYF.

The gene calls are TRBV18 and TRBJ2-7, with D perhaps matching TRBD1 or TRBD2 (5 bases each). The germline V and J ends were trimmed by 6 bases and 5 bases, with 20 bases remaining between them. The CDR3 runs 15 residues. The germline gives CDR1 KGHSH, CDR2 LQKENI. CDR3 amino acids: CASSLPGASLHEQYF. Written as DNA, the CDR3 is TGTGCCAGCTCTCTCCCCGGGGCTAGCCTCCACGAGCAGTACTTC.

The CDR3 region is CASSVGPTTSGNTIYF. DNA of the CDR3: TGCGCCAGCAGCGTGGGACCGACAACCTCTGGAAACACCATATATTTT. The chain employs TRBV5-1 and TRBJ1-3; TRBD1 might be the D (5 bases). V was trimmed by 4 bases and J by 0 bases, leaving 14 bases between them. The CDR3 sequence is 16 residues long. Germline V gives CDR1 SGHRS, CDR2 YFSETQ.

The chain employs TRBV7-3 and TRBJ2-2; the match to TRBD2 covers 8 bases. After removal of 5 bases from V and 10 bases from J, the junction contained 9 bases not matched to a gene. The V gene's germline CDR1 is SGHTA and CDR2 FQGTGA. There are 14 residues in the CDR3. The CDR3 sequence is CASSQTSGQMELFF. CDR3 in DNA: TGTGCCAGCAGCCAAACTAGCGGTCAGATGGAGCTGTTTTTT.

This rearrangement joins TRBV6-1 to TRBJ2-5, with 7 bases that match TRBD1. The CDR3 has 15 residues. The V gene end was trimmed by 6 bases and the J gene end by 0 bases; junction bases not matched to a gene: 7. Germline CDR1 reads MNHNS; CDR2 reads SASEGT. The CDR3 reads CASSPRTGDQETQYF. CDR3 DNA: TGTGCCAGCAGCCCCAGGACAGGAGACCAAGAGACCCAGTACTTC.

The V and J genes are TRBV4-3 and TRBJ2-2, with 9 bases lining up with TRBD1. Trimming took 3 bases from V and 6 from J; bases not matched to a gene: 11. CDR1 and CDR2 (germline): LGHNA, YSLEER. The length of the CDR3 is 17 residues. CDR3 protein: CASSHPPWDRVAGELFF. The CDR3, as DNA: TGCGCCAGCAGCCACCCCCCATGGGACAGGGTGGCCGGGGAGCTGTTTTTT.

This chain connects TRBV5-4 to TRBJ2-1, with a tentative D call TRBD1 (6 bases). V gave up 4 bases and J gave up 7 bases, with 12 bases separating them. Germline CDR1 is SGHNT and CDR2 is YYREEE (reference sequence). There are 13 residues in the CDR3. CDR3 in amino acids: CASSGGVGNEQFF. CDR3 in DNA: TGTGCCAGCAGCGGGGGCGTTGGGAATGAGCAGTTCTTC.

The rearrangement uses TRBV11-3 and TRBJ2-3; a possible D gene is TRBD1 (6 bases). The germline V gene encodes CDR1 SGHNT and CDR2 YENEEA. The V end was cut by 8 bases, the J end by 2 bases, with 32 bases between. The CDR3 has 20 residues. In nucleotides, the CDR3 is TGTGCCAGCGGGGCCTCCTCGGACAGTCAACACAAACACCACACAGATACGCAGTATTTT. This sequence encodes CASGASSDSQHKHHTDTQYF.

This chain uses TRBV10-3 with TRBJ2-5; D uncertain. Germline CDR1 ENHRY, CDR2 SYGVKD. V was cut by 3 bases and J by 5 bases, with 4 bases left in between. This CDR3 contains 11 residues. The chain's CDR3 is CAISELETQYF. DNA for the CDR3: TGTGCCATCAGTGAATTGGAGACCCAGTACTTC.